Reported below is one T cell receptor (beta chain). Its antigen has not been determined. No base qualities exist here, and no much larger clone lies one base off it. Library construction relied on the immunoSEQ multiplex PCR assay. As stored in TCRdb, this immuneACCESS dataset retains in-frame rearrangements with V and J assigned. A fraction of the clones does not appear; measured against another copy, unresolved V genes explain less than half of the discrepancy, and the remainder lacks a known reason. This sample is represented by about 14,000 clones; about nine tenths of them were singletons. Together, the top ten hold 3.5% to 4.5% of the sample. This sample is drawn from a study of chemoradiotherapy in HPV16-positive cancers (dated by TCRdb to 2022 to 2024). For the study in its entirety: Candidate HPV-specific T-cell clones and common TCR motifs were defined by functional T-cell assays performed on cells from two HPV16-positive patients. Whether T-cell immunity against the HPV oncoproteins E6 and E7 changes during chemoradiotherapy and whether survival is affected by this immunity were examined in the study. TCR repertoires from over 75 patients with HPV-related cancers were then used to track the candidate HPV-specific TCRs and motifs. Study-level results and caveats: The functional definition of HPV-specific T cells came from only two HPV16-positive patients, and the survival association was reported for HPV16-positive patients. Expansion of candidate HPV-specific clones and E7-related TCR motifs was observed in the tumor microenvironment during treatment, whereas no such expansion was observed for non-HPV-specific T cells. Among HPV16-positive patients, expansion of HPV-responsive T cells during chemoradiotherapy was associated with better recurrence-free survival.

Repertoires were sampled repeatedly over the course of chemoradiotherapy, so clonal expansion could be followed in the tumor microenvironment. The source of this sequence is a human donor with HPV-associated anogenital cancer. Source: tumor tissue, taken from a patient who underwent chemoradiotherapy.

The CDR3 here reads CASSPGTGGEGEKLFF. The DNA reads as follows: TGTGCCAGCAGCCCCGGGACAGGGGGCGAGGGAGAAAAACTGTTTTTT. The chain links TRBV5-8 with TRBJ1-4; TRBD1 agrees with 12 junctional bases. The germline V gene supplies CDR1 SGHTS and CDR2 YDEGEE. Trimming leaves V shorter by 4 bases and J shorter by 8 bases, with the junction holding 9 bases beyond the gene matches. Its CDR3 holds 16 amino acids, cysteine through phenylalanine. Of all the DNA, just the CDR3 is kept, 48 bases in frame from base 1.